This TCR beta chain was recovered during a study of cytomegalovirus exposure and HLA in healthy donors. In the PCR, 60 Vbeta and 13 Jbeta primers were used. Assay: immunoSEQ multiplex PCR; the TCRdb copy retains only in-frame clones and omits some. The sample shows about 94,000 clones, around 66% of them seen only once. In regard to this clone: As yet, its antigen is unknown.

This CDR3 has 15 residues. Trimming took 3 bases from V and 2 from J, leaving 13 bases between them. Germline V CDR1 and CDR2: KGHSH, LQKENI. Study-level findings and limits: A later look showed TCR association rates differing by HLA locus, highest for DRB1 and lowest for HLA-C. It was reported that the classifier diagnosed cytomegalovirus status with high specificity and sensitivity in both the original and validation cohorts.

This TCR came from a young man in good health and CMV-seronegative. The V call is TRBV18, the J call TRBJ2-5, with D possibly matching TRBD1 (5 bases). The sequenced sample consisted of PBMCs. Written as DNA, the CDR3 is TGTGCCAGCTCACCGAACAGACAGTTACAAGAGACCCAGTACTTC. Translation gives CASSPNRQLQETQYF.